This T cell receptor beta chain appears in the sequencing data of a study of blood T cell repertoires in COVID-19. For the study at large: Samples came from the United States, Italy and Spain, spanning acute and convalescent COVID-19. PBMCs, B-cell-depleted T cells, or T cells were the source of the cDNA or gDNA that made up the material.

Authors' processing steps: Estimation of nucleated cell counts relied on the amplification of reference gene primers. Assay: immunoSEQ multiplex PCR; the TCRdb copy retains only in-frame clones and omits some. V and J calls and clone size are given by that table; D and trimming were obtained from the DNA. The sample shows 90,000 to 120,000 clones, roughly two thirds of them seen only once. This TCR came from a man older than 75 with acute or convalescent COVID-19. Source material: peripheral blood.

Here the CDR3 reads CASSERDLSGETQYF. The CDR3 nucleotides are TGTGCCAGCAGTGAAAGGGACTTGTCGGGGGAGACCCAGTACTTC. The genes are TRBV2 and TRBJ2-5; maybe TRBD2 (6 bases). The CDR3 length is 15 residues. Germline V CDR1 and CDR2: SNHLY, FYNNEI. Trimming took 2 bases from V and 5 from J, leaving 15 bases between them.